This T cell receptor (beta chain) was documented in a study of STAT3 mutations in large granular lymphocyte leukemia. Study as a whole: Among longitudinally sequenced T-LGLL patients, roughly half had canonical activating STAT3 mutations detected.

Study-level findings and limits: No sample exists from the first appearance of each clone. At least one immunodominant TCR beta clonotype appeared in every T-cell large granular lymphocyte leukemia patient. In 6 of 18 patients, new TCR clonotypes emerged after therapy.

As regards this clone: As yet, its antigen is unknown.

There are 15 residues in the CDR3. From germline, CDR1 is SGHNT and CDR2 YYREEE (reference sequence). V trimming: 2 bases; J trimming: 3 bases; junction bases outside the gene matches: 6. Profiling relied on immunoSEQ multiplex PCR, and the TCRdb table lists in-frame clones only, not all of them. The data hold about 42,000 clones, with about 81% observed a single time. This rearrangement joins TRBV5-4 to TRBJ2-3; 7 nucleotides agree with TRBD1. Sequencing was done on a sample of PBMCs. The TCR comes from a human donor with T large granular lymphocyte leukemia. Some clones in this sample may be carry-over from other donors' samples. The CDR3 is CASSFLAGGTDTQYF. CDR3 bases: TGTGCCAGCAGCTTTTTAGCAGGGGGAACAGATACGCAGTATTTT.